The 28 T cell receptor beta chains below were found in one sample sequenced in a study of shared clonotypes between healthy human individuals. Produced via immunoSEQ multiplex PCR; TCRdb's table is partial and in-frame only. This table holds fewer than 500,000 clones, about three quarters found once. The sequenced sample was PBMCs. The receptor set was obtained from a woman aged 40-49 years in good health. Some clones in this sample may be carry-over from other donors' samples.

This clone appeared a single time. The chain recombines TRBV11-3 with TRBJ2-2, with 9 bases aligning to TRBD2. Per the germline V gene, CDR1 is SGHNT and CDR2 is YENEEA. The junction had 8 bases not matched to a gene; V was cut back by 4 bases and J by 5 bases. CDR3 length: 16 amino acids. CDR3 region: CASSSPLSGRTGELFF. DNA of the CDR3: TGTGCCAGCAGCTCGCCGCTTAGCGGGAGAACCGGGGAGCTGTTTTTT.

The chain combines TRBV28 with TRBJ2-1, with D unclear. V was cut by 3 bases and J by 2 bases, with 11 bases left in between. The germline V gene has CDR1 MDHEN and CDR2 SYDVKM. The CDR3 sequence is 15 residues long. CDR3: CASSLGRLPYNEQFF. The CDR3 DNA is TGTGCCAGCAGTTTGGGCAGGCTCCCCTACAATGAGCAGTTCTTC. The full variable domain, with the rest looked up from reference TRBV28 and TRBJ2-1, is DVKVTQSSRYLVKRTGEKVFLECVQDMDHENMFWYRQDPGLGLRLIYFSYDVKMKEKGDIPEGYSVSREKKERFSLILESASTNQTSMYLCASSLGRLPYNEQFFGPGTRLTVL.

This rearrangement joins TRBV4-2 to TRBJ1-2; 7 bases line up with TRBD1. V dropped 0 bases and J dropped 2; count of bases not matched to a gene: 3. In germline, CDR1 is LGHNA, CDR2 YNFKEQ. This CDR3 has 15 amino acids. CDR3 residues: CASSQDTGANYGYTF. The CDR3 region has the DNA TGTGCCAGCAGCCAAGACACAGGGGCGAACTATGGCTACACCTTC.

This clone was seen a single time. The genes are TRBV6-1 and TRBJ2-6, with unresolved D. Trimming cost V 6 bases and J 1 base, with 4 bases left between them. Germline loops: CDR1 MNHNS, CDR2 SASEGT. The CDR3 spans 13 residues. This CDR3 is CASRSSGANVLTF. The CDR3 DNA follows: TGTGCCAGCAGATCGTCTGGGGCCAACGTCCTGACTTTC.

V and J are TRBV6-1 and TRBJ1-1; TRBD1 might be the D (6 bases). The CDR3 contains 14 residues. Germline values: CDR1 MNHNS, CDR2 SASEGT. V lost 4 bases and J lost 6, with 15 bases in between. The CDR3 reads CASSVRQDGSEAFF. In DNA form, the CDR3 reads TGTGCCAGCAGTGTAAGACAGGACGGATCTGAAGCTTTCTTT.

The V and J genes are TRBV14 and TRBJ2-5; unclear D gene. CDR3 length: 15 amino acids. The germline gives CDR1 SGHDN, CDR2 FVKESK. Trimming stripped 0 bases from V and 5 bases from J, with 13 bases between. The CDR3: CASSQEMGPGETQYF. The CDR3 bases are TGTGCCAGCAGCCAAGAAATGGGTCCGGGCGAGACCCAGTACTTC.

The chain has TRBV19 and TRBJ1-5; D is unresolved. The CDR3 is 13 amino acids. Germline V gene lookup returns CDR1 LNHDA and CDR2 SQIVND (reference sequence). Trimming shortened V by 3 bases and J by 5 bases, and 8 bases separated the two germline ends. CDR3 coding DNA: TGTGCCAGTAGTATTCAGAGGGATCAGCCCCAGCATTTT. Translating it yields CASSIQRDQPQHF.

This clone was found a few times. This sequence joins TRBV5-1 and TRBJ2-5, with TRBD2 as a possible D gene (5 bases). Germline CDR1 is SGHRS and CDR2 is YFSETQ. The CDR3 is 15 residues long. V was cut by 4 bases and J by 5 bases, with 18 bases left in between. The CDR3 loop reads CASSTTGRPVETQYF. The CDR3 DNA follows: TGCGCCAGCAGCACCACGGGAAGGCCGGTGGAGACCCAGTACTTC.

This chain joins TRBV28 and TRBJ2-3; D unclear. This CDR3 comprises 14 residues. The ends were cut back, 2 bases at V and 2 bases at J, with 8 bases in the middle. Germline V gives CDR1 MDHEN, CDR2 SYDVKM. The CDR3 DNA is TGTGCCAGCAGTTTAGCTCAGGTCACAGATACGCAGTATTTT. It is translated as CASSLAQVTDTQYF.

This clone was counted at least ten times. V is TRBV29-1 and J is TRBJ2-6, with no clear D. V gave up 3 bases and J gave up 0 bases, with 9 bases separating them. Germline V CDR1 and CDR2: SQVTM, ANQGSEA. The CDR3 contains 15 residues. CDR3 coding DNA: TGCAGCGTTGAGTGGCTCAACTCTGGGGCCAACGTCCTGACTTTC. It specifies CSVEWLNSGANVLTF.

J is TRBJ2-7 and V is TRBV28; weak D call: TRBD2 (6 bases). CDR3 length: 12 amino acids. Trimming took off 5 bases at V and 7 bases at J, with 12 bases between the two ends. Per germline, CDR1 MDHEN and CDR2 SYDVKM. The CDR3, as DNA: TGTGCCAGCAGTACGGCGGGAAGGGAGCAGTACTTC. Translation: CASSTAGREQYF.

The V call is TRBV28, the J call TRBJ2-7; 9 bases map to TRBD2. The J segment lost 4 bases and the V segment lost 8 bases, leaving 9 bases of the junction unmatched. Germline-derived CDR1 and CDR2 are MDHEN and SYDVKM. This CDR3 has 14 amino acids. The CDR3: CASATPGLAYEQYF. In DNA form, the CDR3 reads TGTGCCAGCGCTACTCCGGGACTAGCTTACGAGCAGTACTTC.

The chain is built from TRBV2 and TRBJ2-7; 12 positions match TRBD1. This CDR3 has 15 residues. Germline values: CDR1 SNHLY, CDR2 FYNNEI. The V gene end was trimmed by 4 bases and the J gene end by 4 bases; junction bases not matched to a gene: 5. The CDR3 DNA reads TGTGCCAGCAGTGCCGGGACAGGGGGCGGATACGAGCAGTACTTC. Protein sequence: CASSAGTGGGYEQYF.

The gene calls are TRBV4-2 and TRBJ2-7; D is ambiguous. Trimming stripped 0 bases from V and 0 bases from J, with 12 bases between. The CDR3 is made up of 16 amino acids. From germline, CDR1 is LGHNA and CDR2 YNFKEQ. CDR3 DNA: TGTGCCAGCAGCCAAGAAACAGCACCGAGCTCCTACGAGCAGTACTTC. It translates to CASSQETAPSSYEQYF.

The chain uses TRBV19 and TRBJ1-4, with D tentatively TRBD1 (5 bases). Trimming stripped 6 bases from V and 7 bases from J, with 15 bases between. In germline, CDR1 is LNHDA, CDR2 SQIVND (reference sequence). The CDR3 contains 14 residues. CDR3 bases: TGTGCCAGTAGCCAGGGACCGACGAGTGAAAAACTGTTTTTT. Translation gives CASSQGPTSEKLFF. The full variable domain, completed using reference TRBV19 and TRBJ1-4, is DGGITQSPKYLFRKEGQNVTLSCEQNLNHDAMYWYRQDPGQGLRLIYYSQIVNDFQKGDIAEGYSVSREKKESFPLTVTSAQKNPTAFYLCASSQGPTSEKLFFGSGTQLSVL.

The sample holds a few counts of this clone. The identical CDR3 is also encoded by other nucleotide sequences in the sample. V is TRBV7-6 and J is TRBJ2-3, with 12 bases matching TRBD2. The germline CDR1 and CDR2 sequences are SGHVS and FNYEAQ. The CDR3 loop spans 17 amino acids. V shed 3 bases and J 6 bases; nucleotides not matched to a gene: 10. The CDR3 region is CASSLTHTSGRWDTQYF. CDR3 DNA sequence: TGTGCCAGCAGCTTGACCCACACTAGCGGGAGGTGGGATACGCAGTATTTT.

The chain recombines TRBV6-1 with TRBJ2-7, with D uncertain. The CDR3 length is 14 residues. Germline loops: CDR1 MNHNS, CDR2 SASEGT. The V end lost 2 bases, the J end lost 3 bases, and 11 bases lay between the germline ends. The CDR3 is CASSENAGYYEQYF. As DNA, the CDR3 is TGTGCCAGCAGTGAAAACGCAGGTTACTACGAGCAGTACTTC.

J is TRBJ2-3 and V is TRBV2; TRBD2 agrees at 8 bases. Germline lookup yields CDR1 SNHLY and CDR2 FYNNEI. V lost 6 bases and J lost 4; bases outside the gene matches: 12. This CDR3 spans 16 amino acids. DNA of the CDR3: TGTGCCAGCAGGGACCTCAGCGGGAGTCTAGCAGATACGCAGTATTTT. It is translated as CASRDLSGSLADTQYF.

This clone was recorded once. This chain uses TRBV28 with TRBJ2-7; D might be TRBD1 or TRBD2, each matching 5 bases. The CDR3 contains 16 residues. Germline V gene lookup returns CDR1 MDHEN and CDR2 SYDVKM. V lost 4 bases to trimming and J lost 3 bases, with 19 bases between them. The CDR3 DNA is TGTGCCAGCAGTTCGATTGCCCGGGGCCGGGTCTACGAGCAGTACTTC. It specifies CASSSIARGRVYEQYF.

The rearrangement uses TRBV5-1 and TRBJ2-7; the match to TRBD2 covers 14 bases. Germline V CDR1 and CDR2: SGHRS, YFSETQ. V was pared by 3 bases and J by 3 bases, with 2 bases of the junction left unmatched. This CDR3 has 15 residues. The CDR3 nucleotides are TGCGCCAGCAGCTCGGGACTAGCGGGAGACTACGAGCAGTACTTC. This sequence encodes CASSSGLAGDYEQYF.

V and J are TRBV30 and TRBJ1-5, with D hard to call. V dropped 3 bases and J dropped 4 bases, with 16 bases sitting between them. The CDR3 spans 15 residues. Germline loops: CDR1 GTSNPN, CDR2 SVGIG (reference sequence). The CDR3 protein is CAWRASGSLNQPQHF. CDR3 DNA sequence: TGTGCCTGGAGGGCCTCCGGGTCCCTTAATCAGCCCCAGCATTTT.

Comments on this clone: A much larger clone differs by one base, so this may be a read error. This chain joins TRBV15 and TRBJ2-1; D is possibly TRBD2 (5 bases). Germline CDR1 LNHNV, CDR2 YYDKDF (reference sequence). Between the trimmed V and J ends, which lost 4 bases and 0 bases, there was a span of 7 bases. CDR3 size: 14 residues. The CDR3 nucleotides are TGTGCCACCAGCACCCGGGGCTCCTACAATGAGCAGTTCTTC. Protein: CATSTRGSYNEQFF.

V gene TRBV5-1 combines with J gene TRBJ1-1, with 7 nucleotides matching TRBD1. The CDR3 spans 14 residues. Germline CDR1 is SGHRS and CDR2 is YFSETQ. V dropped 0 bases and J dropped 4; count of bases not matched to a gene: 3. The CDR3 DNA reads TGCGCCAGCAGCTTGGGACAGGGCATCACTGAAGCTTTCTTT. Translating gives CASSLGQGITEAFF.

The chain is built from TRBV10-3 and TRBJ2-2; 13 bases map to TRBD2. The CDR3 consists of 15 residues. Per germline, CDR1 ENHRY and CDR2 SYGVKD. The V and J ends lost 9 bases and 2 bases, in that order; junction bases with no gene match: 3. The chain's CDR3 is CAIGTSGANTGELFF. The CDR3 coding sequence is TGTGCCATAGGGACTAGCGGGGCTAACACCGGGGAGCTGTTTTTT.

The chain is built from TRBV2 and TRBJ2-1; 10 bases agree with TRBD2. The CDR3 covers 12 residues. Trimming took 10 bases from V and 5 from J; bases not matched to a gene: 2. Germline V gene lookup returns CDR1 SNHLY and CDR2 FYNNEI. The CDR3 DNA follows: TGTGCCACCGGACTAGCGGACAATGAGCAGTTCTTC. It yields the protein CATGLADNEQFF.

This clone was picked up a small number of times. J is TRBJ2-4 and V is TRBV16; 13 nucleotides agree with TRBD2. With V trimmed by 4 bases and J by 3 bases, 3 bases remained unmatched. Germline-derived CDR1 and CDR2 are KGHSY and FQNENV. This CDR3 is built from 16 residues. CDR3 sequence: CASSLGLAGSKNIQYF. CDR3 coding DNA: TGTGCCAGCAGCCTGGGACTAGCGGGAAGCAAAAACATTCAGTACTTC.

The V call is TRBV4-1, the J call TRBJ1-6, with D possibly TRBD1 on 6 matching bases. The germline gives CDR1 MGHRA, CDR2 YSYEKL. The CDR3 is 16 amino acids. V lost 4 bases and J 10 bases, leaving 20 bases between the germline ends. The CDR3 reads CASSPRREGVRSPLHF. The CDR3 coding sequence is TGCGCCAGCAGCCCTCGCCGGGAGGGGGTTCGGTCACCCCTCCACTTT.

The rearrangement joins TRBV5-1 to TRBJ2-7, with a tentative D call TRBD2 (6 bases). The CDR3 runs to 15 residues. V shed 4 bases and J shed 3 bases, with 17 bases lying between them. Germline V gene sequence: CDR1 SGHRS, CDR2 YFSETQ. For the CDR3, the DNA is TGCGCCAGCAGCATCGGGACTTCCCCCATCTACGAGCAGTACTTC. It yields the protein CASSIGTSPIYEQYF.